This T cell receptor beta chain derives from a study of blood T cell repertoires in COVID-19. A few counts support this clone. Profiled with immunoSEQ multiplex PCR; TCRdb holds only in-frame clones, not every one. The sample has 75,000 to 95,000 clones, 84% seen once; the top ten hold 6.3%. This CDR3 spans 20 amino acids. V lost 3 bases to trimming and J lost 5 bases, with 29 bases between them. Per the germline V gene, CDR1 is LGHDT and CDR2 is YNNKEL (reference sequence). Sequenced material: peripheral blood. The chain combines TRBV3-1 (or the pseudogene TRBV3-2) with TRBJ1-5, with D perhaps matching TRBD1 (6 bases). The source of this sequence is a man aged 60-69 years with acute or convalescent COVID-19. CDR3 sequence reads: CASSHWAGDRIKSTHQPQHF. The DNA for the CDR3 is TGTGCCAGCAGCCACTGGGCCGGCGACAGGATTAAGAGCACACATCAGCCCCAGCATTTT.